One and the same sample provided the 28 T cell receptor beta chains below, sequenced in a study of blood T cell repertoires in COVID-19. The protocol was immunoSEQ multiplex PCR, while the TCRdb copy is restricted to in-frame clones and leaves out a portion. The table records more than 200,000 clones, 88% of them present only once. Sequenced sample: peripheral blood. These receptors all come from a man aged 65 to 85 with acute or convalescent COVID-19.

The chain uses TRBV5-5 and TRBJ2-2; 8 positions match TRBD1. CDR1 and CDR2 from the germline V gene are SGHKS and YYEKEE (reference sequence). The CDR3 is 16 amino acids. The V and J ends lost 5 bases and 1 base, in that order; junction bases with no gene match: 7. CDR3 coding DNA: TGTGCCAGCAGTTGGGGACAGGCCGGGAACACCGGGGAGCTGTTTTTT. This gives the protein CASSWGQAGNTGELFF.

The chain has TRBV3-1 (or the pseudogene TRBV3-2) and TRBJ1-1; 7 nucleotides match TRBD1. This CDR3 has 13 residues. V shed 7 bases and J 2 bases; nucleotides not matched to a gene: 4. Germline loops: CDR1 LGHDT, CDR2 YNNKEL (reference sequence). The CDR3 reads CASIGGSNTEAFF. CDR3 in DNA: TGTGCCAGCATAGGGGGCTCCAACACTGAAGCTTTCTTT.

The chain uses TRBV3-1 (or the pseudogene TRBV3-2) and TRBJ1-2; the match to TRBD1 covers 9 bases. Trimming took 4 bases from V and 10 from J; bases not matched to a gene: 10. This CDR3 region has 14 residues. The V gene's germline CDR1 is LGHDT and CDR2 YNNKEL (reference sequence). This chain's CDR3 is CASSPDRGGIDYTF. The CDR3 bases are TGTGCCAGCAGCCCGGACAGGGGTGGGATAGACTACACCTTC.

This clone is a singleton in its sample. The chain joins TRBV19 to TRBJ1-1; D gene ambiguous. The CDR3 contains 14 residues. Trimming left V 5 bases short and J 0 bases short, with 10 bases between. Germline CDR1 is LNHDA and CDR2 is SQIVND (reference sequence). The CDR3: CASSPLGMNTEAFF. The CDR3 nucleotides are TGTGCCAGTAGTCCTTTGGGCATGAACACTGAAGCTTTCTTT.

This chain joins TRBV5-4 and TRBJ2-2; possibly TRBD2 for D (6 bases). V lost 0 bases, J lost 5 bases, and 14 bases lay in between. The CDR3 consists of 16 residues. CDR1 and CDR2 from the germline V gene are SGHNT and YYREEE (reference sequence). For the CDR3, the DNA is TGTGCCAGCAGCTTGGACGGGAGTAGAGGAACCGGGGAGCTGTTTTTT. It is translated as CASSLDGSRGTGELFF.

This sequence joins TRBV15 and TRBJ2-7; TRBD1 matches at 11 bases. V shed 2 bases, J shed 4 bases, and the junction held 4 bases outside the gene matches. Germline CDR1 LNHNV, CDR2 YYDKDF (reference sequence). This CDR3 has 15 residues. CDR3 DNA sequence: TGTGCCACCAGCAGACCTGGGACAGGGGGATACGAGCAGTACTTC. Translating gives CATSRPGTGGYEQYF.

The J gene is TRBJ1-2, the V gene TRBV7-2, with 10 bases fitting TRBD1. The CDR3 length is 16 residues. J was trimmed by 8 bases and V by 5 bases; bases with no gene match: 14. Germline V gene sequence: CDR1 SGHTA, CDR2 FQGNSA. Here the CDR3 reads CASSPPPGQGRGGYTF. In DNA, the CDR3 is TGTGCCAGCAGCCCCCCCCCGGGACAGGGGAGAGGAGGCTACACCTTC.

The J gene is TRBJ1-1, the V gene TRBV28, with 8 nucleotides matching TRBD1. Germline V gene lookup returns CDR1 MDHEN and CDR2 SYDVKM. The J segment lost 5 bases and the V segment lost 6 bases, leaving 5 bases of the junction unmatched. This CDR3 region has 13 residues. The CDR3 sequence is CASSQGARTEAFF. DNA of the CDR3: TGTGCCAGCAGCCAGGGGGCGAGGACTGAAGCTTTCTTT.

The chain links TRBV5-1 to TRBJ1-5; TRBD1 matches at 8 bases. J was trimmed by 2 bases and V by 2 bases; bases with no gene match: 6. The CDR3 consists of 16 residues. Germline assignment: CDR1 SGHRS and CDR2 YFSETQ. The CDR3 nucleotides are TGCGCCAGCAGCTTAGGAGCAGGGGGCCGCAATCAGCCCCAGCATTTT. As protein: CASSLGAGGRNQPQHF.

The chain has TRBV5-1 and TRBJ2-5, with D possibly being TRBD2 (6 bases). Trimming pared 6 bases from V and 0 bases from J, leaving 12 bases between. Germline CDR1 reads SGHRS; CDR2 reads YFSETQ. The CDR3 is 14 amino acids. CDR3 loop: CASKISGYQETQYF. CDR3 coding DNA: TGCGCCAGCAAGATTAGCGGTTACCAAGAGACCCAGTACTTC.

This clone was recorded a few times. CDR3: CASTDGRDVDTQYF. The DNA for the CDR3 is TGTGCCAGTACGGACGGGAGAGACGTAGATACGCAGTATTTT. The chain joins TRBV19 to TRBJ2-3, with D perhaps matching TRBD2 (6 bases). Trimming stripped 7 bases from V and 5 bases from J, with 16 bases between. CDR3 length: 14 amino acids. The germline V gene encodes CDR1 LNHDA and CDR2 SQIVND (reference sequence).

CDR3 bases: TGTGCCAGCAGAACCGGGACAGGGGGCTACAATGAGCAGTTCTTC. Encoded protein: CASRTGTGGYNEQFF. The chain employs TRBV11-2 and TRBJ2-1; 11 bases align to TRBD1. The V and J ends lost 6 bases and 3 bases, in that order; junction bases with no gene match: 4. This CDR3 has 15 amino acids. Germline-derived CDR1 and CDR2 are SGHAT and FQNNGV.

The chain carries TRBV28 and TRBJ2-5; a possible D gene is TRBD2 (6 bases). Germline V gene sequence: CDR1 MDHEN, CDR2 SYDVKM. This CDR3 is 17 amino acids long. With 5 bases removed from V and 0 bases from J, the gap between germline ends came to 19 bases. CDR3 residues: CASSHGALDYDQETQYF. CDR3 DNA: TGTGCCAGCAGTCATGGGGCACTGGACTACGACCAAGAGACCCAGTACTTC.

The chain recombines TRBV21-1 with TRBJ1-5; the D call of TRBD1 is as the table states it, not checked on the DNA. TRBV21-1 is tagged as a pseudogene. CDR3 length equals 17 residues. CDR3 sequence (DNA): TGTGCCAGCAGCAAATTGGCGCCAAGACAGACGAATCAGCCCCAGCATTTT. Protein sequence: CASSKLAPRQTNQPQHF.

CDR3 DNA: TGTGCCAGCAGTTCGGAAACGGGAGGGCCGAACGAGCAGTACTTC. Amino acid sequence: CASSSETGGPNEQYF. This chain uses TRBV28 with TRBJ2-7; TRBD2 matches at 8 bases. With V trimmed by 4 bases and J by 5 bases, 10 bases remained unmatched. The length of the CDR3 is 15 residues. CDR1 and CDR2 from the germline V gene are MDHEN and SYDVKM.

The J gene is TRBJ2-6, the V gene TRBV27; 7 nucleotides agree with TRBD1. Germline CDR1 is MNHEY and CDR2 is SMNVEV (reference sequence). After removal of 6 bases from V and 0 bases from J, the junction contained 11 bases not matched to a gene. The CDR3 is 18 residues long. CDR3 sequence reads: CASRPMGQHLSGANVLTF. CDR3 coding DNA: TGTGCCAGCAGACCAATGGGACAGCACCTCTCTGGGGCCAACGTCCTGACTTTC. The whole variable domain, filled in from reference TRBV27 and TRBJ2-6, reads EAQVTQNPRYLITVTGKKLTVTCSQNMNHEYMSWYRQDPGLGLRQIYYSMNVEVTDKGDVPEGYKVSRKEKRNFPLILESPSPNQTSLYFCASRPMGQHLSGANVLTFGAGSRLTVL.

Concerning this clone itself: The identical CDR3 is also encoded by other nucleotide sequences in the sample. The rearrangement uses TRBV7-9 and TRBJ2-1, with 8 bases lining up with TRBD2. This CDR3 is 15 amino acids long. CDR1 is SEHNR and CDR2 is FQNEAQ in the germline V gene (reference sequence). V gave up 6 bases and J gave up 0 bases; unmatched junction bases: 4. The CDR3 DNA reads TGTGCCAGCAGTCCGAGCGGGAGCTCCTACAATGAGCAGTTCTTC. Translating it yields CASSPSGSSYNEQFF.

Only one count was recorded for this clone. The chain joins TRBV5-1 to TRBJ2-3, with no clear D. Deletions cut 2 bases from V and 6 bases from J, with 10 bases between. Per germline, CDR1 SGHRS and CDR2 YFSETQ. The length of the CDR3 is 13 residues. CDR3 sequence: CASSFRYSDTQYF. The CDR3 DNA follows: TGCGCCAGCAGCTTCCGTTATTCGGATACGCAGTATTTT.

The gene calls are TRBV19 and TRBJ1-5; D may be TRBD1 (5 bases). The CDR3 covers 14 residues. V lost 9 bases, J lost 2 bases, and 14 bases lay in between. Germline assignment: CDR1 LNHDA and CDR2 SQIVND (reference sequence). The CDR3 DNA is TGTGCCAGCAGTCCGGGAGGGGGCAATCAGCCCCAGCATTTT. Protein product: CASSPGGGNQPQHF. Filled out from reference TRBV19 and TRBJ1-5, the complete variable domain reads DGGITQSPKYLFRKEGQNVTLSCEQNLNHDAMYWYRQDPGQGLRLIYYSQIVNDFQKGDIAEGYSVSREKKESFPLTVTSAQKNPTAFYLCASSPGGGNQPQHFGDGTRLSIL.

The chain carries TRBV6-2 or TRBV6-3 and TRBJ2-1, with 9 bases that match TRBD2. Germline V gene lookup returns CDR1 MNHEY and CDR2 SVGEGT. The CDR3 extends over 15 amino acids. With 7 bases clipped from V and 9 bases from J, the junction kept 13 bases outside the gene matches. CDR3 nucleotides: TGTGCCAGCAACCCAGCGGGAGGACGGGGAACTGAGCAGTTCTTC. Protein product: CASNPAGGRGTEQFF.

The chain employs TRBV7-3 and TRBJ2-1; a possible D gene is TRBD1 (6 bases). The germline V and J ends were trimmed by 5 bases and 4 bases, with 12 bases remaining between them. Germline-derived CDR1 and CDR2 are SGHTA and FQGTGA. This CDR3 region has 14 residues. CDR3 DNA: TGTGCCAGCAGCCTTGGGGGCTTATACAATGAGCAGTTCTTC. This encodes CASSLGGLYNEQFF.

The V and J genes are TRBV19 and TRBJ1-2; tentatively, D is TRBD1 (5 bases). The CDR3 consists of 13 residues. CDR1 and CDR2 from the germline V gene are LNHDA and SQIVND (reference sequence). Trimming took 1 base from V and 7 from J, leaving 10 bases between them. The DNA for the CDR3 is TGTGCCAGTAGTATAGGCAGGGTACTTGGCTACACCTTC. As protein: CASSIGRVLGYTF.

The rearrangement joins TRBV5-4 to TRBJ2-7; a possible D gene is TRBD2 (6 bases). CDR3 size: 14 residues. With 4 bases removed from V and 0 bases from J, the gap between germline ends came to 11 bases. CDR1 and CDR2 (germline): SGHNT, YYREEE (reference sequence). In DNA form, the CDR3 reads TGTGCCAGCAGCCCTGGACTAACCTCCTACGAGCAGTACTTC. This gives the protein CASSPGLTSYEQYF.

This clone appeared a few times. This CDR3 reads CASSLGQGGDQHF. DNA for the CDR3: TGTGCCAGCAGCCTCGGACAGGGGGGCGACCAGCATTTT. The chain uses TRBV7-9 and TRBJ1-5; 10 nucleotides agree with TRBD1. Unmatched junction bases numbered 7, after V lost 5 bases and J lost 12 bases. This CDR3 contains 13 residues. CDR1 and CDR2 (germline): SEHNR, FQNEAQ (reference sequence).

CDR3: CASPGGTEAFF. The DNA for the CDR3 is TGTGCCAGTCCCGGGGGCACTGAAGCTTTCTTT. The chain couples TRBV28 to TRBJ1-1; tentatively, D is TRBD1 (5 bases). The CDR3 has 11 amino acids. V shed 9 bases and J shed 4 bases, with 9 bases lying between them. Germline CDR1 and CDR2: MDHEN and SYDVKM.

This chain connects TRBV30 to TRBJ2-7, with a weak D call TRBD1 (6 bases). There are 12 residues in the CDR3. Germline lookup yields CDR1 GTSNPN and CDR2 SVGIG (reference sequence). The germline V and J ends were trimmed by 1 base and 4 bases, with 8 bases remaining between them. The CDR3 DNA reads as TGTGCCTGGAGTGGAGGGGGTTACGAGCAGTACTTC. This codes for CAWSGGGYEQYF.

The chain is built from TRBV27 and TRBJ2-7; 9 bases align to TRBD1. CDR1 and CDR2 from the germline V gene are MNHEY and SMNVEV (reference sequence). The CDR3 has 14 amino acids. Trimming removed 6 bases from V and 2 bases from J; junction bases left unmatched: 5. The CDR3 loop is CASSTRDRAYEQYF. In nucleotides, the CDR3 is TGTGCCAGCAGCACCCGGGACAGGGCCTACGAGCAGTACTTC.

This chain joins TRBV5-4 and TRBJ2-2; weak D call: TRBD1 (5 bases). Trimming cost V 3 bases and J 7 bases, with 10 bases left between them. Germline CDR1 and CDR2: SGHNT and YYREEE (reference sequence). The CDR3 is 13 residues long. The CDR3: CASSSQGGGELFF. CDR3 DNA sequence: TGTGCCAGCAGCTCCCAGGGTGGCGGGGAGCTGTTTTTT.